Below are 13 T cell receptor beta chains sequenced from a single sample in a study of control samples from healthy donors and cancer patients. Repertoires were generated with immunoSEQ multiplex PCR, while TCRdb's copy carries only in-frame clones and drops some. The top ten hold about 2% of the sample, which has about 54,000 clones, almost 96% seen once. The material sequenced was blood. These receptors were collected from a woman younger than 45 in good health.

The chain employs TRBV19 and TRBJ2-1, with D maybe TRBD2 (5 bases). Germline V gene sequence: CDR1 LNHDA, CDR2 SQIVND (reference sequence). CDR3 length equals 14 residues. Trimming stripped 7 bases from V and 6 bases from J, with 16 bases between. In nucleotides, the CDR3 is TGTGCCAGTACCCAAGGCACGGGGATCAATGAGCAGTTCTTC. It codes for CASTQGTGINEQFF.

CDR3 protein: CASSPEWGQNTEAFF. The CDR3 DNA is TGTGCCAGCAGCCCCGAGTGGGGGCAGAACACTGAAGCTTTCTTT. The chain has TRBV11-2 and TRBJ1-1; TRBD1 is a possible D gene (6 bases). Germline lookup yields CDR1 SGHAT and CDR2 FQNNGV. The ends were cut back, 5 bases at V and 1 base at J, with 14 bases in the middle. CDR3 length equals 15 residues.

This clone appeared once. This chain links TRBV27 with TRBJ1-2; D unclear. Germline CDR1 is MNHEY and CDR2 is SMNVEV (reference sequence). This CDR3 region has 13 residues. Trimming stripped 3 bases from V and 2 bases from J, with 7 bases between. Here the CDR3 DNA reads TGTGCCAGCAGTTTGGGCTGGAACTATGGCTACACCTTC. It yields the protein CASSLGWNYGYTF.

The J gene is TRBJ2-1, the V gene TRBV7-8; D is perhaps TRBD2 (6 bases). The CDR3 spans 16 residues. V lost 2 bases and J 7 bases, leaving 18 bases between the germline ends. Germline lookup yields CDR1 SGHVS and CDR2 FQNEAQ. CDR3 protein: CASSLLWVLAINEQFF. In DNA, the CDR3 is TGTGCCAGCAGCTTATTATGGGTACTAGCAATAAATGAGCAGTTCTTC.

The CDR3 reads CASRDTGLMYQETQYF. The CDR3 coding sequence is TGCGCCAGCAGAGACACAGGACTTATGTACCAAGAGACCCAGTACTTC. The chain uses TRBV5-1 and TRBJ2-5, with D perhaps given as TRBD1 or TRBD2 (5 bases each). V lost 5 bases and J 0 bases, leaving 17 bases between the germline ends. The CDR3 is 16 residues long. Germline V CDR1 and CDR2: SGHRS, YFSETQ.

The chain uses TRBV6-2 or TRBV6-3 and TRBJ2-7; D is ambiguous. Deletions cut 2 bases from V and 3 bases from J, with 8 bases between. The germline gives CDR1 MNHEY, CDR2 SVGEGT. The CDR3 has 13 residues. CDR3 residues: CASSYGPGYEQYF. CDR3 sequence (DNA): TGTGCCAGCAGTTACGGGCCGGGCTACGAGCAGTACTTC.

The V call is TRBV6-5, the J call TRBJ2-6; perhaps D is TRBD1 or TRBD2 (5 bases each). The CDR3 spans 13 residues. The V gene's germline CDR1 is MNHEY and CDR2 SVGAGI. The ends were cut back, 8 bases at V and 2 bases at J, with 7 bases in the middle. The CDR3: CASGTPGANVLTF. CDR3 DNA: TGTGCCAGCGGGACCCCTGGGGCCAACGTCCTGACTTTC.

This chain joins TRBV15 and TRBJ2-5, with TRBD2 identical over 7 bases. The V and J ends lost 10 bases and 3 bases, in that order; junction bases with no gene match: 14. Per the germline V gene, CDR1 is LNHNV and CDR2 is YYDKDF (reference sequence). This CDR3 is 15 amino acids long. DNA for the CDR3: TGTGCCATTCGGGGAGGAGCGGGGATCGAAGAGACCCAGTACTTC. It is translated as CAIRGGAGIEETQYF.

V gene TRBV7-2 combines with J gene TRBJ2-1; no reliable D call. There are 12 residues in the CDR3. Per germline, CDR1 SGHTA and CDR2 FQGNSA. V was pared by 3 bases and J by 7 bases, with 7 bases between. The CDR3, as DNA: TGTGCCAGCAGCTTGCACGCGAATGAGCAGTTCTTC. Residues: CASSLHANEQFF.

This chain uses TRBV6-5 with TRBJ1-4, with a tentative D call TRBD1 (5 bases). This CDR3 has 14 residues. Germline-derived CDR1 and CDR2 are MNHEY and SVGAGI. Trimming removed 6 bases from V and 10 bases from J, with 18 bases in between. CDR3 protein: CASSTGLTEGKLFF. DNA of the CDR3: TGTGCCAGCAGCACGGGGCTAACAGAGGGAAAACTGTTTTTT.

V and J are TRBV6-5 and TRBJ1-2; unclear D gene. Germline values: CDR1 MNHEY, CDR2 SVGAGI. The V gene lost 8 bases and the J gene lost 4 bases, with 11 bases spanning the gap. The CDR3 spans 12 residues. As DNA, the CDR3 is TGTGCCAGCGGGAGTCGGGTCTATGGCTACACCTTC. Protein: CASGSRVYGYTF.

In this sample, this clone turned up once. This sequence joins TRBV6-6 and TRBJ2-7, with D maybe TRBD1 (5 bases). Germline CDR1 MNHNY, CDR2 SVGAGI (reference sequence). Trimming pared 4 bases from V and 3 bases from J, leaving 10 bases between. This CDR3 has 13 amino acids. The CDR3: CASSSTGFYEQYF. The CDR3, as DNA: TGTGCCAGCAGTTCCACAGGCTTCTACGAGCAGTACTTC.

The chain links TRBV9 to TRBJ2-2; 10 nucleotides agree with TRBD2. This CDR3 has 18 amino acids. J gave up 3 bases and V 3 bases, and 11 bases lay outside the gene matches. Per germline, CDR1 SGDLS and CDR2 YYNGEE. The CDR3: CASSDRLAGALDTGELFF. The CDR3 region has the DNA TGTGCCAGCAGCGACCGACTAGCGGGTGCGTTGGACACCGGGGAGCTGTTTTTT.